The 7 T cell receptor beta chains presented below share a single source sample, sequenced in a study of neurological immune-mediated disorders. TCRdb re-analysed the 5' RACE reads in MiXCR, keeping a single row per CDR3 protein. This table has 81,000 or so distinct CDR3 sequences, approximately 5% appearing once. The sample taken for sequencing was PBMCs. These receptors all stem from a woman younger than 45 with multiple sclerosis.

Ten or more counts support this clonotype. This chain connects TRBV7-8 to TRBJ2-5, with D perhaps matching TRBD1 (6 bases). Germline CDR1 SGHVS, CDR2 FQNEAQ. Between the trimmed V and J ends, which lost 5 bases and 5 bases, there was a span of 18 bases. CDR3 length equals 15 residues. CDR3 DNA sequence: TGTGCCAGCAGCCCGCGAGGACAGCCTCGGGAGACCCAGTACTTC. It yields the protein CASSPRGQPRETQYF.

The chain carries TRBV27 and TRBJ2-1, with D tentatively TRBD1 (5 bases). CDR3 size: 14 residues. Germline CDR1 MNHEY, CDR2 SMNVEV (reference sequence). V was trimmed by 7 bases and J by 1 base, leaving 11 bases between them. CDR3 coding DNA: TGTGCCAGCAAGCAGGGATCATCCTACAATGAGCAGTTCTTC. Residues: CASKQGSSYNEQFF.

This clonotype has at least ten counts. The CDR3 DNA reads as TGTGCCAGCAGTCCAGGGACAGGGGGCAATACGCAGTATTTT. Protein sequence: CASSPGTGGNTQYF. The chain employs TRBV2 and TRBJ2-3; 12 bases line up with TRBD1. The V and J ends lost 5 bases and 7 bases, in that order; junction bases with no gene match: 4. Per germline, CDR1 SNHLY and CDR2 FYNNEI. The CDR3 contains 14 residues.

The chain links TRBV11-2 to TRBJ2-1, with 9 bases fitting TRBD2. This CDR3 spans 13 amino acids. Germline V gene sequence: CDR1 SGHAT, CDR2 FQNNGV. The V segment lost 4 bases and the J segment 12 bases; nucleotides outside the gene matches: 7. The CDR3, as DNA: TGTGCCAGCAGCTCCGACATTAGCGGGAGGCAGTTCTTC. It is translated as CASSSDISGRQFF. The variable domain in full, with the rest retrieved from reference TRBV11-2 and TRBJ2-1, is EAGVAQSPRYKIIEKRQSVAFWCNPISGHATLYWYQQILGQGPKLLIQFQNNGVVDDSQLPKDRFSAERLKGVDSTLKIQPAKLEDSAVYLCASSSDISGRQFFGPGTRLTVL.

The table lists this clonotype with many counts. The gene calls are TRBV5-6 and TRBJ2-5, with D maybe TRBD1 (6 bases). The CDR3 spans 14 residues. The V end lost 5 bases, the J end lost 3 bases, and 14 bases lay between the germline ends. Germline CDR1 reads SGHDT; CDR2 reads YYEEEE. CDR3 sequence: CASSRGTQKETQYF. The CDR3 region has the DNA TGTGCCAGCAGTAGGGGGACCCAGAAAGAGACCCAGTACTTC. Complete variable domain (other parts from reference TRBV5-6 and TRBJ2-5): DAGVTQSPTHLIKTRGQQVTLRCSPKSGHDTVSWYQQALGQGPQFIFQYYEEEERQRGNFPDRFSGHQFPNYSSELNVNALLLGDSALYLCASSRGTQKETQYFGPGTRLLVL.

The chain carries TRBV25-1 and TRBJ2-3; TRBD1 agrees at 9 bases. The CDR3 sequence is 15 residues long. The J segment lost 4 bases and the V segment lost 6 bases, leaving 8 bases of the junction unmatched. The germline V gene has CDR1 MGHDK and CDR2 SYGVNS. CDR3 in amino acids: CASSIGTGLSDTQYF. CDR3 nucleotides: TGTGCCAGCAGCATCGGGACAGGGCTGTCAGATACGCAGTATTTT.

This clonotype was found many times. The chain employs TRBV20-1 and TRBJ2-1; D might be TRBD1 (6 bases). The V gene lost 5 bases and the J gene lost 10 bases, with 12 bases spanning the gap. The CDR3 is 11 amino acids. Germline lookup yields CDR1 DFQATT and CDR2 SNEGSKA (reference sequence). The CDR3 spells CSAPGVWEQFF. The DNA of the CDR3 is TGCAGTGCTCCAGGGGTCTGGGAGCAGTTCTTC.